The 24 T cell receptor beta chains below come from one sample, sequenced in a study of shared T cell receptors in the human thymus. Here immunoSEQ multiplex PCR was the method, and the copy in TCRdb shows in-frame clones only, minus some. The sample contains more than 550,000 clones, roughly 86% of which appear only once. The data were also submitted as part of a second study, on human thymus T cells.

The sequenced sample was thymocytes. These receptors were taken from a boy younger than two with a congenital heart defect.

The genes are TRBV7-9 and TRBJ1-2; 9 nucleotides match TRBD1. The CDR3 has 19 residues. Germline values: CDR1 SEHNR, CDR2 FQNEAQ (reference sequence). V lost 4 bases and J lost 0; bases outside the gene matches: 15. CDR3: CASSSQTGTGTKANYGYTF. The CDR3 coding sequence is TGTGCCAGCAGCTCCCAGACCGGGACAGGGACAAAAGCTAACTATGGCTACACCTTC. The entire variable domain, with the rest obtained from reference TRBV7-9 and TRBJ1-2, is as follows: DTGVSQNPRHKITKRGQNVTFRCDPISEHNRLYWYRQTLGQGPEFLTYFQNEAQLEKSRLLSDRFSAERPKGSFSTLEIQRTEQGDSAMYLCASSSQTGTGTKANYGYTFGSGTRLTVV.

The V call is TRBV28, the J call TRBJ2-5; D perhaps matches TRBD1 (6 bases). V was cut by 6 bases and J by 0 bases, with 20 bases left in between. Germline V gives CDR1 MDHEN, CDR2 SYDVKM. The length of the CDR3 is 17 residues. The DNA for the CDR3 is TGTGCCAGCAGCAGCGACAGGACATCGGCGTACCAAGAGACCCAGTACTTC. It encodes CASSSDRTSAYQETQYF.

The CDR3 DNA reads TGTGCCAGCAGCCCCGTAGGGACAGCTTACCCCTACGAGCAGTACTTC. Translating it yields CASSPVGTAYPYEQYF. The chain recombines TRBV7-8 with TRBJ2-7; 7 bases match TRBD1. The J segment lost 2 bases and the V segment lost 5 bases, leaving 12 bases of the junction unmatched. The CDR3 is 16 residues long. Germline loops: CDR1 SGHVS, CDR2 FQNEAQ.

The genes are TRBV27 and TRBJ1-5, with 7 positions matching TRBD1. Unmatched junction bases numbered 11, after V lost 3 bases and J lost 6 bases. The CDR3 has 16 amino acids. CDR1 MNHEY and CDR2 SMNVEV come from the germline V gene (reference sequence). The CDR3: CASSLEAGGRGQPQHF. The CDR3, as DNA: TGTGCCAGCAGTTTGGAGGCAGGGGGTCGGGGTCAGCCCCAGCATTTT.

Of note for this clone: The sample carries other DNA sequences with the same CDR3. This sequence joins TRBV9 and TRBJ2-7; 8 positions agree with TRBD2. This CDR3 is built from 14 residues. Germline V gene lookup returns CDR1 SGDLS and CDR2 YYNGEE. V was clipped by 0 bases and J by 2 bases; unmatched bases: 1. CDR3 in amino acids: CASSVGRGAYEQYF. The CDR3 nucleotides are TGTGCCAGCAGCGTAGGGCGGGGGGCCTACGAGCAGTACTTC.

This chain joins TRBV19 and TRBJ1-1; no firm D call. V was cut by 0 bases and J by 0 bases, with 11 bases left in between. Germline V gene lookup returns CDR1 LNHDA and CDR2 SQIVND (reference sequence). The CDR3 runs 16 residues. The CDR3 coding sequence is TGTGCCAGTAGTATAGATCTTCTCGGGATGAACACTGAAGCTTTCTTT. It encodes CASSIDLLGMNTEAFF. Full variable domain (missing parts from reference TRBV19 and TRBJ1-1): DGGITQSPKYLFRKEGQNVTLSCEQNLNHDAMYWYRQDPGQGLRLIYYSQIVNDFQKGDIAEGYSVSREKKESFPLTVTSAQKNPTAFYLCASSIDLLGMNTEAFFGQGTRLTVV.

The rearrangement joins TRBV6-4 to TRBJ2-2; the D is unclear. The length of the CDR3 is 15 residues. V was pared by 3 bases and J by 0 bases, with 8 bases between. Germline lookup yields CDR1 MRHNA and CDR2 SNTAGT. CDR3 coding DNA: TGTGCCAGCAGTGAATATGCAGCGAACACCGGGGAGCTGTTTTTT. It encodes CASSEYAANTGELFF.

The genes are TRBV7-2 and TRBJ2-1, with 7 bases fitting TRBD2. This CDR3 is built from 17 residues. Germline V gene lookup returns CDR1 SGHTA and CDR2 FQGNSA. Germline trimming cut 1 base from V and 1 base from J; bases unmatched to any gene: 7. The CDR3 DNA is TGTGCCAGCAGCTTAGGAGGGCGGGAGCGGTCCTACAATGAGCAGTTCTTC. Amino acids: CASSLGGRERSYNEQFF.

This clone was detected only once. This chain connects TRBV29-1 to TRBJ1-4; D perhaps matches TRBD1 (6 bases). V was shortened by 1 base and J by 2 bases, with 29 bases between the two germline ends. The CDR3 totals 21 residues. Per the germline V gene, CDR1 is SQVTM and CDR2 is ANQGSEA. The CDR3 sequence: CSVEVESRGPYMAETNEKLFF. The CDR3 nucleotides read TGCAGCGTTGAAGTAGAGAGCAGGGGCCCCTATATGGCTGAGACTAATGAAAAACTGTTTTTT. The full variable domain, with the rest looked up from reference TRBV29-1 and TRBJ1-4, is SAVISQKPSRDICQRGTSLTIQCQVDSQVTMMFWYRQQPGQSLTLIATANQGSEATYESGFVIDKFPISRPNLTFSTLTVSNMSPEDSSIYLCSVEVESRGPYMAETNEKLFFGSGTQLSVL.

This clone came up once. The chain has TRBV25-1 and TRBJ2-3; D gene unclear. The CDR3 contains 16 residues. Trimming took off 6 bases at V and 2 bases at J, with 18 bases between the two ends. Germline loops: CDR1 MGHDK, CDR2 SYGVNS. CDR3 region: CASRAVSVVDTDTQYF. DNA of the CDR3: TGTGCCAGCAGAGCTGTGTCGGTAGTCGACACAGATACGCAGTATTTT.

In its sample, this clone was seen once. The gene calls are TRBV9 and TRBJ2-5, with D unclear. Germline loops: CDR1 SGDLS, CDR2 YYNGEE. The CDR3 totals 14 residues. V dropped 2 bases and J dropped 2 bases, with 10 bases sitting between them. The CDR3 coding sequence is TGTGCCAGCAGCGTTAATCTGTTGCAAGAGACCCAGTACTTC. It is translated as CASSVNLLQETQYF.

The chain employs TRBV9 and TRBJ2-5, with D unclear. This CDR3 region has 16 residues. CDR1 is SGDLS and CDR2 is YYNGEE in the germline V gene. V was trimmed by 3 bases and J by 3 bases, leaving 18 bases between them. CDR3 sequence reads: CASSAPPRGQKETQYF. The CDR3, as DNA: TGTGCCAGCAGCGCTCCCCCGCGAGGCCAGAAAGAGACCCAGTACTTC.

CDR3 bases: TGCAGCGTTGACGGTGGACTAGCGCCAAGCACAGATACGCAGTATTTT. Translated: CSVDGGLAPSTDTQYF. The chain employs TRBV29-1 and TRBJ2-3, with TRBD2 matching over 9 bases. Trimming removed 3 bases from V and 0 bases from J; junction bases left unmatched: 7. The CDR3 consists of 16 residues. Germline V CDR1 and CDR2: SQVTM, ANQGSEA.

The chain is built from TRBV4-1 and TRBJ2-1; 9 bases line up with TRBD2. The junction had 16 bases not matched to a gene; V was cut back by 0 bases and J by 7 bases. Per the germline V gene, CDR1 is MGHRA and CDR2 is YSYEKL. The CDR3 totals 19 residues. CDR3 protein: CASSQEGNGAGGDPNEQFF. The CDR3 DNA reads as TGCGCCAGCAGCCAAGAAGGGAATGGGGCGGGGGGGGACCCTAATGAGCAGTTCTTC.

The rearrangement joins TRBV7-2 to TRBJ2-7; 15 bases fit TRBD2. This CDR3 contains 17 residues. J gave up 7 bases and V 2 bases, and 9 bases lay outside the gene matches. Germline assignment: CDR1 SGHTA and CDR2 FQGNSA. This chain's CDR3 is CASSLILWTSGREEQYF. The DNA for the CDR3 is TGTGCCAGCAGCTTAATTCTGTGGACTAGCGGGAGGGAAGAGCAGTACTTC. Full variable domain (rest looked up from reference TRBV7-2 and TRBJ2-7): GAGVSQSPSNKVTEKGKDVELRCDPISGHTALYWYRQSLGQGLEFLIYFQGNSAPDKSGLPSDRFSAERTGGSVSTLTIQRTQQEDSAVYLCASSLILWTSGREEQYFGPGTRLTVT.

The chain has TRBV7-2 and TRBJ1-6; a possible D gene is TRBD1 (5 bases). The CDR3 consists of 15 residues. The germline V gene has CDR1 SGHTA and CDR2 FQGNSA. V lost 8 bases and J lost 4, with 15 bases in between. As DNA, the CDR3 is TGTGCCAGCGGCCCTGCCTCAGGGTATAATTCACCCCTCCACTTT. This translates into CASGPASGYNSPLHF.

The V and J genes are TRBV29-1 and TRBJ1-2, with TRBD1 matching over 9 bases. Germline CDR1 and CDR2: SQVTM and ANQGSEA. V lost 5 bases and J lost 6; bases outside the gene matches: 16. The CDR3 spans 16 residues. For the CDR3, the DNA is TGCAGCGTTCCCCCGGGGACAGGGAAAAGCTATGATGGCTACACCTTC. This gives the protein CSVPPGTGKSYDGYTF.

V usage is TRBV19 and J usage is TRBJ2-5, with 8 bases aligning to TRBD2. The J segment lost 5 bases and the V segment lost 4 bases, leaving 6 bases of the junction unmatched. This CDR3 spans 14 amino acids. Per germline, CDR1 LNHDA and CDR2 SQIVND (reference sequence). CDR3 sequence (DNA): TGTGCCAGTAGTACCACGGGGGGGCCGGAGACCCAGTACTTC. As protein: CASSTTGGPETQYF. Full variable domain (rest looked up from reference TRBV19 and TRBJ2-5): DGGITQSPKYLFRKEGQNVTLSCEQNLNHDAMYWYRQDPGQGLRLIYYSQIVNDFQKGDIAEGYSVSREKKESFPLTVTSAQKNPTAFYLCASSTTGGPETQYFGPGTRLLVL.

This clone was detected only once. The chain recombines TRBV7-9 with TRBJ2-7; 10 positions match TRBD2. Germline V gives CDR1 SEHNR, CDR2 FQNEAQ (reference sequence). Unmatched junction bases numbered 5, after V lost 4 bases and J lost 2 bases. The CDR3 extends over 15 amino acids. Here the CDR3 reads CASSSGLATPYEQYF. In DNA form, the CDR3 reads TGTGCCAGCAGCTCGGGACTAGCGACCCCCTACGAGCAGTACTTC.

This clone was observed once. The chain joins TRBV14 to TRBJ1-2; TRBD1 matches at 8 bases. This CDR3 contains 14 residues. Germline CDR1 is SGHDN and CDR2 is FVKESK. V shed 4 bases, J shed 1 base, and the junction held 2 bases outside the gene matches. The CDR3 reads CASSRDRINYGYTF. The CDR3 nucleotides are TGTGCCAGCAGCCGGGACAGGATTAACTATGGCTACACCTTC.

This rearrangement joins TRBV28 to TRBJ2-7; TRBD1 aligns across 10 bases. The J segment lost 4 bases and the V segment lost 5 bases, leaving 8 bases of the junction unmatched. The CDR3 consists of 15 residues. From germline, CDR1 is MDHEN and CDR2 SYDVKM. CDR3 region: CASSPRDRGLYEQYF. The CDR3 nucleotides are TGTGCCAGCAGTCCCCGTGACAGGGGGCTTTACGAGCAGTACTTC.

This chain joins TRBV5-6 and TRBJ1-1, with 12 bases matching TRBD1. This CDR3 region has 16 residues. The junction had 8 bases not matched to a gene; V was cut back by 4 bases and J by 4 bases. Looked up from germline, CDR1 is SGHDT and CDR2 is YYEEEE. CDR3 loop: CASSPGTGGFSTEAFF. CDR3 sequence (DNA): TGTGCCAGCAGCCCCGGGACAGGGGGCTTCAGCACTGAAGCTTTCTTT. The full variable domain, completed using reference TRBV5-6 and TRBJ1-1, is DAGVTQSPTHLIKTRGQQVTLRCSPKSGHDTVSWYQQALGQGPQFIFQYYEEEERQRGNFPDRFSGHQFPNYSSELNVNALLLGDSALYLCASSPGTGGFSTEAFFGQGTRLTVV.

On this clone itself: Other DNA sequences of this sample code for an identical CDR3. The CDR3 nucleotides are TGCGCCAGCAGCCAAGTGGGGGCGGGGGGATACAATGAGCAGTTCTTC. Translation: CASSQVGAGGYNEQFF. J is TRBJ2-1 and V is TRBV4-3, with 8 bases that match TRBD2. Germline V gene lookup returns CDR1 LGHNA and CDR2 YSLEER. J lost 4 bases, V lost 1 base, and 6 bases had no gene match. CDR3 size: 16 residues.

The CDR3 loop reads CASSQDRGRGTEAFF. DNA for the CDR3: TGTGCCAGCAGTCAGGACAGGGGGCGAGGCACTGAAGCTTTCTTT. The rearrangement uses TRBV6-5 and TRBJ1-1; 11 bases align to TRBD1. After removal of 5 bases from V and 4 bases from J, the junction contained 6 bases not matched to a gene. The CDR3 is made up of 15 amino acids. The germline gives CDR1 MNHEY, CDR2 SVGAGI.